A selection of T cell receptor beta chains follows, all from one sample in a study of OX40 agonist ivuxolimab in advanced cancers. Method: immunoSEQ multiplex PCR; TCRdb's copy keeps in-frame clones and lacks some. The sample consists of some 67,000 clones, about four fifths of them appearing once. The material was CD4+ or CD8+ T cells sorted from blood, obtained in a trial of the OX40 agonist ivuxolimab. The receptor source for this set is an adult with an advanced solid tumor such as melanoma, head and neck, liver or kidney cancer. CDR3s include the opening cysteine and the closing phenylalanine or tryptophan. Each record gives: clone size, D gene, J gene, V gene, CDR3 protein, CDR3 DNA. The D gene is left open where the match is weak. Clone size is not always given. Where it is, it says once, few, many or a class for expanded clones.

>once|-|TRBJ2-1|TRBV6-1
CASSEQAQRYNEQFF
TGTGCCAGCAGTGAACAAGCCCAACGATACAATGAGCAGTTCTTC
>-|-|TRBJ2-1|TRBV7-2
CASSLVGAGQFF
TGTGCCAGCAGCTTAGTAGGGGCGGGGCAGTTCTTC
>-|-|TRBJ2-4|TRBV19
CASSKKPELAKNIQYF
TGTGCCAGTAGTAAAAAGCCTGAACTAGCCAAAAACATTCAGTACTTC
>once|-|TRBJ2-3|TRBV28
CASSFQAGDTQYF
TGTGCCAGCAGTTTTCAAGCGGGAGATACGCAGTATTTT
>-|-|TRBJ1-1|TRBV2
CASSEDHGAWGAFF
TGTGCCAGCAGTGAAGACCACGGGGCGTGGGGGGCTTTCTTT
>-|TRBD2|TRBJ2-5|TRBV10-3
CAISDPNGLAGGSSQETQYF
TGTGCCATCAGTGACCCCAATGGACTAGCGGGAGGGAGTAGTCAAGAGACCCAGTACTTC
>-|TRBD2|TRBJ2-3|TRBV4-2
CASSQGTSGGASTDTQYF
TGTGCCAGCAGCCAAGGGACTAGCGGGGGGGCAAGCACAGATACGCAGTATTTT
>-|TRBD2|TRBJ2-1|TRBV28
CASSNPGLAGDNEQFF
TGTGCCAGCAGTAACCCCGGACTAGCGGGTGACAATGAGCAGTTCTTC
>-|TRBD2|TRBJ2-3|TRBV13
CASSLEGERGRHDTQYF
TGTGCCAGCAGCTTAGAAGGCGAGCGGGGGCGCCACGATACGCAGTATTTT
>once|-|TRBJ1-4|TRBV11-2
CASSSLTGEKLFF
TGTGCCAGCAGCTCCCTGACGGGTGAAAAACTGTTTTTT
>-|-|TRBJ1-1|TRBV27
CASRNSVGTEAFF
TGTGCCAGCAGGAATTCGGTGGGCACTGAAGCTTTCTTT
>-|-|TRBJ1-4|TRBV28
CAVSAGGDEKLFF
TGTGCCGTCTCAGCGGGGGGAGATGAAAAACTGTTTTTT
>-|TRBD1|TRBJ1-3|TRBV11-2
CASRTVRDRASGNTIYF
TGTGCCAGCAGAACAGTCCGGGACAGGGCTTCTGGAAACACCATATATTTT
>-|-|TRBJ1-3|TRBV6-1
CASSEGPIRPSGNTIYF
TGTGCCAGCAGTGAGGGACCGATCCGTCCGTCTGGAAACACCATATATTTT
>-|TRBD2|TRBJ2-1|TRBV4-3
CASSQVALADNEQFF
TGCGCCAGCAGCCAAGTCGCACTAGCGGACAATGAGCAGTTCTTC
>-|-|TRBJ2-3|TRBV27
CASSLYGTDTQYF
TGTGCCAGCTCGTTATACGGCACAGATACGCAGTATTTT
>-|TRBD1|TRBJ2-1|TRBV5-4
CASSLGPGTARDYNEQFF
TGTGCCAGCAGCTTGGGTCCAGGGACAGCTCGGGACTACAATGAGCAGTTCTTC
>-|-|TRBJ2-5|TRBV10-1
CASSELGGQETQYF
TGCGCCAGCAGTGAGTTGGGAGGTCAAGAGACCCAGTACTTC
>-|TRBD1|TRBJ2-3|TRBV5-3
CARSWPGGITDTQYF
TGTGCCAGAAGTTGGCCAGGGGGTATCACAGATACGCAGTATTTT
>-|TRBD2|TRBJ2-7|TRBV7-8
CASSWRLAIYEGSTYEQYF
TGTGCCAGCAGCTGGAGACTAGCGATTTATGAAGGGTCCACCTACGAGCAGTACTTC
>-|TRBD1|TRBJ1-4|TRBV7-9
CASRQTGQGHEKLFF
TGTGCCAGCAGACAAACGGGACAGGGGCATGAAAAACTGTTTTTT
>once|-|TRBJ2-5|TRBV5-1
CASSPLSQETQYF
TGCGCCAGCAGCCCTTTAAGCCAAGAGACCCAGTACTTC
>-|-|TRBJ2-5|TRBV6-1
CASSVAVGETQYF
TGTGCCAGCAGTGTGGCCGTGGGAGAGACCCAGTACTTC
>-|TRBD1|TRBJ1-4|TRBV18
CASSSGQGDEKLFF
TGTGCCAGCTCATCAGGACAGGGGGATGAAAAACTGTTTTTT
>-|-|TRBJ1-1|TRBV6-1
CASSSQVNTEAFF
TGTGCCAGCAGTAGTCAGGTGAACACTGAAGCTTTCTTC
>-|TRBD2|TRBJ2-1|TRBV28
CASSLGTSGPSSEQFF
TGTGCCAGCAGTTTAGGGACTAGCGGCCCCAGCTCCGAGCAGTTCTTC
>-|-|TRBJ2-1|TRBV11-1
CASSLVFQRGQFF
TGTGCCAGCAGCTTAGTCTTTCAGCGAGGGCAGTTCTTC
>few|-|TRBJ1-5|TRBV19
CASSIGTLLYQPQHF
TGTGCCAGTAGTATTGGGACTCTCCTTTATCAGCCCCAGCATTTT
>-|-|TRBJ2-3|TRBV29-1
CSVEDPPETDTDTQYF
TGCAGCGTTGAGGATCCGCCAGAGACGGACACAGATACGCAGTATTTT
>-|-|TRBJ1-2|TRBV19
CASSITGPWGYGYTF
TGTGCCAGTAGTATAACGGGACCTTGGGGCTATGGCTACACCTTC
>-|TRBD2|TRBJ2-1|TRBV10-2
CASSELSGGASEQFF
TGCGCCAGCAGTGAGTTGAGCGGGGGGGCCTCGGAGCAGTTCTTC
>-|-|TRBJ2-1|TRBV9
CASTLGGGQNINEQFF
TGTGCCAGCACCCTCGGGGGCGGGCAGAACATCAATGAGCAGTTCTTC
>-|-|TRBJ2-5|TRBV21-1
CARRGRGGETQYF
TGTGCCAGACGTGGCCGCGGGGGTGAGACCCAGTACTTC
>-|-|TRBJ1-2|TRBV30
CAWQQDLYGYTF
TGTGCCTGGCAACAGGACCTCTATGGCTACACCTTC
>-|-|TRBJ2-2|TRBV7-2
CASSLDNTGELFF
TGTGCCAGCAGCTTGGACAACACCGGGGAGCTGTTTTTT
>-|-|TRBJ2-4|TRBV6-4
CASSEGEGDIQYF
TGTGCCAGCAGTGAAGGGGAGGGGGACATTCAGTACTTC
>-|-|TRBJ1-3|TRBV7-7
CASSLGASGGNTIYF
TGTGCTAGCAGCTTAGGTGCATCGGGGGGAAACACCATATATTTT
>-|TRBD2|TRBJ2-3|TRBV5-1
CASSYGLAESPQYF
TGCGCCAGCAGCTACGGACTAGCTGAGTCTCCGCAGTATTTT
>-|-|TRBJ1-2|TRBV7-3
CASSPQGSAYYTF
TGTGCCAGCAGCCCCCAGGGGTCAGCTTACTACACCTTC
>-|-|TRBJ1-4|TRBV7-2
CASRTASATNEKLFF
TGTGCCAGCAGGACAGCCTCTGCAACTAATGAAAAACTGTTTTTT
>-|-|TRBJ2-2|TRBV28
CASMSGELFF
TGTGCCAGCATGTCCGGGGAGCTGTTTTTT
>-|-|TRBJ2-2|TRBV30
CAWSFFTGELFF
TGTGCCTGGAGTTTTTTTACCGGGGAGCTGTTTTTT
>-|TRBD2|TRBJ2-1|TRBV11-1
CASSLGLAGANEQFF
TGTGCCAGCAGCTTAGGACTAGCGGGCGCCAATGAGCAGTTCTTC
>-|-|TRBJ1-1|TRBV18
CASSPLQGGNTEAFF
TGTGCCAGCTCACCGTTACAGGGTGGAAACACTGAAGCTTTCTTT
>-|-|TRBJ1-1|TRBV18
CASSPPRTEAFF
TGTGCCAGCTCACCACCGCGCACTGAAGCTTTCTTT
>-|-|TRBJ2-1|TRBV4-1
CASSQDEVPSSYNEQFF
TGCGCCAGCAGCCAAGATGAAGTCCCAAGCTCCTACAATGAGCAGTTCTTC
>-|TRBD2|TRBJ2-1|TRBV29-1
CSVARLAEYNEQFF
TGCAGCGTTGCTCGACTAGCGGAATACAATGAGCAGTTCTTC
>-|-|TRBJ2-3|TRBV5-4
CASSSPGVRGTTQYF
TGTGCCAGCAGTTCCCCGGGGGTGAGGGGGACTACGCAGTATTTT
>few|TRBD2|TRBJ2-1|TRBV27
CASSLSSSGVIRSYNEQFF
TGTGCCAGCAGTTTATCTTCTAGCGGGGTAATTCGCTCCTACAATGAGCAGTTCTTC
>-|-|TRBJ2-5|TRBV11-2
CASSLRETQYF
TGTGCCAGCAGCTTAAGAGAGACCCAGTACTTC